One TCR beta chain is described in this entry. In this sample, this clonotype turned up a few times. Its antigen is not yet known. Base quality data are lacking; no much larger clone is found one base away. TCR cDNA was synthesized by 5'RACE template switching, through which a universal primer site and unique molecular identifiers were introduced. Priming of cDNA synthesis was performed from both the TCR alpha and TCR beta constant segments. Libraries were amplified in two PCR steps, with sample barcodes and sequencing adapters added in the second step. Libraries were sequenced on Illumina HiSeq 2500 (2x100 bp) or NovaSeq (2x150 bp). The authors' pipeline ran thus. MIGEC was used to demultiplex reads and collapse the reads into UMI consensus sequences, and MiXCR was used for V(D)J alignment. Using edgeR on replicate PBMC samples, clonotypes were called vaccine-responding if FDR was below 0.01 and the log2 fold change was above 5 up to day 15. Each bulk clonotype received a CD4 or CD8 identity based on whether the sequenced CD4 or CD8 repertoire contained that clonotype at higher abundance. The public reads were reprocessed in TCRdb via fastp at Q25 and MiXCR, keeping in-frame beta chains. Rows are combined by CDR3 protein, so each entry shows the most common genes and DNA. What appears here as the V and J calls and clone size reflects TCRdb's work, not the paper's. In all, the sample holds 550,000 to 750,000 distinct CDR3 sequences, and around an eighth of those were seen once. The top ten hold roughly an eighth of the sample.

The data originate from a study of T cells after yellow fever vaccination (dated by TCRdb to about 2019). Study-wide context: The SMART-Seq v4 Ultra Low Input RNA kit was used to prepare libraries from fractions with low cell numbers. Two healthy male donors, one aged 18 to 30 and one aged 30 to 40 years, made up the cohort. Bulk PBMC replicates and cell subsets were isolated from blood drawn at multiple timepoints before and after both primary and secondary immunization. Bulk TCR alpha and beta repertoires were sequenced longitudinally to track T-cell clones before and after primary and booster YFV17D yellow fever vaccination. Broad study findings and their caveats: Because only two donors were included in the study, the extent to which the findings can be generalized is limited. Most clones expanded after primary vaccination were re-detected after the booster (96% of CD4 and roughly 87% of CD8), suggesting broad memory maintenance. The secondary T-cell response was weaker than the primary response but faster, peaking on day 5 instead of day 15. A small fraction of clonotypes showed up in both the CD4 and CD8 compartments, probably as a result of convergent recombination. Because abundant contaminating clonotypes from the bulk population could be contained in FACS-sorted repertoires, computational filtering was required.

The treatment or condition tag for this specimen amounts to: live attenuated yellow fever vaccine strain. At each blood-draw timepoint, two biological replicates of bulk PBMCs were obtained. PBMCs were isolated from peripheral blood using a standard Ficoll-Paque protocol. RNA was extracted with TriZol from bulk PBMCs, CD4 and CD8 fractions, and dextramer-positive and dextramer-negative fractions. Per the germline V gene (reference sequence), LNHDA is the CDR1 and SQIVND is the CDR2. The CDR3 numbers 14 residues from cysteine through phenylalanine. The entry retains the CDR3 DNA only, 42 bases that are in frame from base 1. V is reduced by 5 bases and J by 1 base, leaving a spacing of 11 bases between them.

The material sequenced was PBMCs, taken on the day of the yellow fever booster vaccination. The receptor chain draws on TRBV19 and TRBJ1-1; D gene: possibly TRBD1, on 5 matching bases. This TCR was sampled from a man aged 30 to 39 who received the YFV17D yellow fever vaccine. The nucleotides are TGTGCCAGTAGTGGGGGACTGACGAACACTGAAGCTTTCTTT. Its amino acids are CASSGGLTNTEAFF. With all but the CDR3 taken from the reference TRBV19 and TRBJ1-1 genes, the full variable domain is: DGGITQSPKYLFRKEGQNVTLSCEQNLNHDAMYWYRQDPGQGLRLIYYSQIVNDFQKGDIAEGYSVSREKKESFPLTVTSAQKNPTAFYLCASSGGLTNTEAFFGQGTRLTVV.